Sequencing of this T cell receptor beta chain was carried out in a study of shared clonotypes between healthy human individuals. This clone was counted once. Its antigen is as yet unknown. CD8 cells regarded as naive lacked CD45RO, were positively chosen for CCR7, and omitted terminally differentiated effector memory CD45RA+ cells. Profiling relied on immunoSEQ multiplex PCR, and the TCRdb table lists in-frame clones only, not all of them. This table has about 2.1 million clones, just under 95% appearing once. Broader study findings: Generation of non-shared clonotypes was less probable than generation of clonotypes shared by all four donors. The low donor count limited represented genetic and exposure-history diversity.

The receptor comes from a man aged 18 to 35 in good health. Some clones in this sample may be carry-over from other donors' samples. Sequencing was done on a sample of naive CD8+ T cells from PBMCs.

CDR3 sequence reads: CASSQGGLGRAYNEQFF. The CDR3 DNA reads TGTGCCAGCAGCCAAGGGGGGCTGGGGAGGGCCTACAATGAGCAGTTCTTC. This sequence joins TRBV4-2 and TRBJ2-1; D perhaps matches TRBD2 (7 bases). Trimming took off 1 base at V and 2 bases at J, with 15 bases between the two ends. The CDR3 extends over 17 amino acids. The germline CDR1 and CDR2 sequences are LGHNA and YNFKEQ.